The source of this TCR beta chain is a study of T-cell memory formation after mild COVID-19. Findings of the study overall: CD8+ contracting clones occupied EMRA, while CD4+ ones occupied mainly CM and EM.

In regard to this clonotype: Its antigen is undetermined.

CDR3 length: 15 amino acids. Germline V gives CDR1 SGHTA, CDR2 FQGTGA. V trimming: 5 bases; J trimming: 8 bases; junction bases outside the gene matches: 8. A single record per CDR3 protein comes from TCRdb applying MiXCR to the 5' RACE reads. The repertoire holds roughly 190,000 distinct CDR3 sequences, with approximately 10% as singletons. This TCR was recovered from a man younger than 35 who had mild COVID-19 (a few samples of this study predate the infection). Cell type and time point are not known. The chain is built from TRBV7-3 and TRBJ2-2; 10 positions match TRBD2. Source material: PBMCs or a T cell subset sorted from them (not recorded which). The CDR3 DNA follows: TGTGCCAGCAGCCTCCCGGGGACTAGCGAGGGGGAGCTGTTTTTT. It encodes CASSLPGTSEGELFF.